This T cell receptor beta chain was obtained from a study of neoadjuvant anti-PD-1 for oral cavity cancer. V trimming: 5 bases; J trimming: 3 bases; junction bases outside the gene matches: 5. The germline CDR1 and CDR2 sequences are MDHEN and SYDVKM. CDR3 length equals 14 residues. This clone was seen only a few times. The time point: after neoadjuvant nivolumab, at surgical resection. Method: immunoSEQ multiplex PCR; TCRdb's copy keeps in-frame clones and lacks some. The sample has about 24,000 clones; approximately 26% are singletons. The rearrangement uses TRBV28 and TRBJ1-1, with TRBD1 matching 8 bases. The TCR was taken from a person aged 35-80 years with oral cavity squamous cell carcinoma. The material sequenced was tumor tissue, taken after nivolumab (anti-PD-1) treatment. CDR3 sequence: CASSPGQGDTEAFF. Written as DNA, the CDR3 is TGTGCCAGCAGTCCAGGACAGGGAGACACTGAAGCTTTCTTT.